This T cell receptor beta chain was captured in a study of Ad26.COV2.S vaccination and SARS-CoV-2 variants. Study-level results: TCR breadth and depth analyses may have underestimated total T cell responses. After vaccination, reports described spike-specific CD8+ and CD4+ T cell responses as showing substantial breadth.

This CDR3 has 16 residues. Per the germline V gene, CDR1 is MNHNY and CDR2 is SVGAGI (reference sequence). The trim removed 3 bases at V and 5 bases at J, leaving 8 bases unmatched. Comments on this clone: What it recognizes is unknown.

Profiled with immunoSEQ multiplex PCR; TCRdb holds only in-frame clones, not every one. The sample contains 350,000 to 450,000 clones, about 90% of which appear only once. The J gene is TRBJ2-5, the V gene TRBV6-6, with 11 bases matching TRBD2. Sequencing used peripheral blood, obtained after recovery from COVID-19. The receptor was derived from a human donor who had recovered from COVID-19. The DNA of the CDR3 is TGTGCCAGCAGTTATAGTAGCGGGGGGGCCAGTGAGACCCAGTACTTC. Translated, it gives CASSYSSGGASETQYF.